This entry lists 8 T cell receptor beta chains sequenced from one sample in a study of blood T cell repertoires in COVID-19 (dated by TCRdb to between 2020 and 2021). The library came from the immunoSEQ multiplex PCR assay. TCRdb limited this immuneACCESS table to in-frame rearrangements with V and J called. A share of clones is missing; checked studies link under half to unresolved V genes, and the rest is unexplained. This sample gives roughly 400,000 clones in total; roughly 87% of them show up just once. The ten largest clones take up 0.6% of the sample. Sequencing was performed on PBMCs or T cells enriched from blood (not recorded which). The receptors originated from a young man who had recovered from COVID-19.

The chain links TRBV19 to TRBJ1-2; 9 bases are shared with TRBD1. CDR1 is LNHDA and CDR2 is SQIVND in the germline V gene (reference sequence). CDR3 length: 15 residues. V was clipped by 8 bases and J by 4 bases; unmatched bases: 11. CDR3 protein: CASLSHGTGSYGYTF. CDR3 in DNA: TGTGCCAGTCTGAGCCACGGGACAGGGAGCTATGGCTACACCTTC.

The chain carries TRBV5-1 and TRBJ2-1, with TRBD2 matching over 11 bases. Trimming at V came to 0 bases and at J to 8 bases, leaving 7 bases not matched to a gene. This CDR3 has 16 amino acids. Germline V gene lookup returns CDR1 SGHRS and CDR2 YFSETQ. CDR3 sequence reads: CASSLALAGGSDEQFF. The CDR3 DNA sequence: TGCGCCAGCAGCTTGGCCTTAGCGGGAGGGAGCGATGAGCAGTTCTTC.

This rearrangement joins TRBV10-2 to TRBJ2-1; 12 bases agree with TRBD2. CDR3 length equals 19 residues. V lost 5 bases and J lost 9; bases outside the gene matches: 20. The germline V gene has CDR1 WSHSY and CDR2 SAAADI. This CDR3 is CASSRSRLAGDSNWGEQFF. DNA of the CDR3: TGCGCCAGCAGTCGCTCTCGACTAGCGGGAGATTCGAATTGGGGTGAGCAGTTCTTC.

There are a few counts of this clone. This chain joins TRBV6-5 and TRBJ2-7; tentatively, D is TRBD1 (5 bases). The CDR3 runs 12 residues. Germline V gives CDR1 MNHEY, CDR2 SVGAGI. Trimming removed 0 bases from V and 9 bases from J, with 9 bases in between. The CDR3 region is CASSYSQGVQYF. CDR3 DNA: TGTGCCAGCAGTTACTCACAAGGGGTGCAGTACTTC.

The gene calls are TRBV18 and TRBJ1-2; weak D call: TRBD1 (5 bases). The CDR3 is made up of 15 amino acids. V lost 1 base and J lost 4, with 13 bases in between. CDR1 and CDR2 (germline): KGHSH, LQKENI. CDR3 region: CASSPLQGSGYGYTF. The CDR3 coding sequence is TGTGCCAGCTCACCACTTCAGGGCTCGGGCTATGGCTACACCTTC.

This chain connects TRBV5-4 to TRBJ1-6, with 9 bases fitting TRBD1. V trimming: 4 bases; J trimming: 10 bases; junction bases outside the gene matches: 6. The CDR3 sequence is 14 residues long. Germline values: CDR1 SGHNT, CDR2 YYREEE (reference sequence). The CDR3 reads CASSKGQGYSPLHF. The CDR3 DNA sequence: TGTGCCAGCAGCAAGGGACAGGGCTACTCACCCCTCCACTTT. Based on the CDR3 plus reference TRBV5-4 and TRBJ1-6, the full variable domain is ETGVTQSPTHLIKTRGQQVTLRCSSQSGHNTVSWYQQALGQGPQFIFQYYREEENGRGNFPPRFSGLQFPNYSSELNVNALELDDSALYLCASSKGQGYSPLHFGNGTRLTVT.

The rearrangement links TRBV7-2 to TRBJ1-5; D is undetermined. Germline CDR1 SGHTA, CDR2 FQGNSA. Trimming took off 2 bases at V and 6 bases at J, with 17 bases between the two ends. CDR3 size: 16 residues. The CDR3 loop is CASSLFTLREGQPQHF. The CDR3, as DNA: TGTGCCAGCAGCTTATTTACCCTAAGAGAGGGTCAGCCCCAGCATTTT.

This rearrangement joins TRBV7-9 to TRBJ1-2; 7 bases map to TRBD1. The CDR3 runs to 15 residues. V shed 6 bases, J shed 5 bases, and the junction held 12 bases outside the gene matches. Germline values: CDR1 SEHNR, CDR2 FQNEAQ (reference sequence). DNA of the CDR3: TGTGCCAGCAGATCTACAGGGGCCCAGGGGTATGGCTACACCTTC. As protein: CASRSTGAQGYGYTF.